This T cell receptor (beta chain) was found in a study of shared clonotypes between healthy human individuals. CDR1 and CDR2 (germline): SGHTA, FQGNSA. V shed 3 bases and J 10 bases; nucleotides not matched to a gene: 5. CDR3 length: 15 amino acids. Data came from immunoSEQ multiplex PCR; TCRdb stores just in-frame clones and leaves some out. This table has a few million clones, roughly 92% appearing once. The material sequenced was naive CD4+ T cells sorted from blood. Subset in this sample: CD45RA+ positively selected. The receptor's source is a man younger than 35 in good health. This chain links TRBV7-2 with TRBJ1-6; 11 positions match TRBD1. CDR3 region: CASSFGQGAGSPLHF. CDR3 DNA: TGTGCCAGCAGCTTCGGACAGGGGGCTGGATCACCCCTCCACTTT. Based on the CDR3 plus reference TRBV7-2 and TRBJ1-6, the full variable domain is GAGVSQSPSNKVTEKGKDVELRCDPISGHTALYWYRQSLGQGLEFLIYFQGNSAPDKSGLPSDRFSAERTGGSVSTLTIQRTQQEDSAVYLCASSFGQGAGSPLHFGNGTRLTVT.